One and the same sample provided the 2 T cell receptor beta chains below, sequenced in a study of T cell responses to AZD1222 COVID-19 vaccine. The method was immunoSEQ multiplex PCR; TCRdb's version includes in-frame clones alone and lacks a portion of them. The table lists approximately 150,000 clones, just over 90% of them singletons. The sequenced sample was peripheral blood, obtained 28 days after the second AZD1222 dose. These receptors came from an adult who received the AZD1222 COVID-19 vaccine.

The chain recombines TRBV6-5 with TRBJ1-1; D is uncertain. Germline V gene lookup returns CDR1 MNHEY and CDR2 SVGAGI. CDR3 length: 15 amino acids. With 5 bases removed from V and 1 base from J, the gap between germline ends came to 14 bases. CDR3 loop: CASSREGPTNTEAFF. The CDR3 DNA reads as TGTGCCAGCAGTAGGGAAGGGCCGACGAACACTGAAGCTTTCTTT.

J is TRBJ1-3 and V is TRBV10-3, with D unclear. CDR3 length: 15 amino acids. Germline V lookup: CDR1 ENHRY, CDR2 SYGVKD. The V gene lost 4 bases and the J gene lost 0 bases, with 10 bases spanning the gap. CDR3 region: CAISGGPASGNTIYF. The CDR3 DNA reads as TGTGCCATCAGTGGAGGGCCGGCCTCTGGAAACACCATATATTTT.